This T cell receptor beta chain was captured in a study of blood T cell repertoires in COVID-19. For the study at large: Whether acute or convalescent, the COVID-19 samples came from the United States, Italy and Spain. From T cells, B-cell-depleted T cells, or PBMCs came the material, which was cDNA or gDNA.

The germline V gene encodes CDR1 LNHDA and CDR2 SQIVND (reference sequence). V lost 7 bases, J lost 2 bases, and 8 bases stayed unmatched. CDR3 length: 15 amino acids. Study processing details: Amplifying reference gene primers gave estimates of nucleated cell counts. Sequenced by immunoSEQ multiplex PCR; TCRdb stores in-frame clones only, minus some. The D gene and trimming were derived from the DNA, and the V and J assignments and clone size from that table. This sample has about 150,000 clones; 80% to 85% occur once, and the top ten carry around two fifths. Sequenced material: peripheral blood. The TCR was taken from a human donor in a cohort sampled during active COVID-19. The J gene is TRBJ1-3, the V gene TRBV19; 7 positions match TRBD1. CDR3 sequence (DNA): TGTGCCAGTAAAACTCAGGGGGGAGCTGGAAACACCATATATTTT. It translates to CASKTQGGAGNTIYF.